A selection of T cell receptor beta chains follows, all from one sample in a study of cytomegalovirus exposure and HLA in healthy donors. Repertoires were generated with immunoSEQ multiplex PCR, while TCRdb's copy carries only in-frame clones and drops some. Altogether 100,000 to 120,000 clones are present, over 80% being singletons, with the ten largest covering about 6.9%. The sequencing input was PBMCs. The receptor source for this set is a man aged 25-45 years in good health and CMV-seropositive. Each CDR3 is given with its conserved first and last residue. The D gene is left open where the match is weak. Not every row has a clone size; where given, it reads once, few, many or a size class.

abundance,j_gene,v_gene,len,d_gene,CDR3nt,CDR3aa
.,TRBJ1-2,TRBV2,14,.,TGTGCCAGCAGCGACCGCGGTTCTAACTATGGCTACACCTTC,CASSDRGSNYGYTF
.,TRBJ2-4,TRBV2,17,.,TGTGCCAGCAGTGAAGCGCGGGGCGGATTAGCCAAAAACATTCAGTACTTC,CASSEARGGLAKNIQYF
.,TRBJ1-2,TRBV6-1,14,.,TGTGCCAGCAGTGAAGGTGGGGCCAAGGATGGCTACACCTTC,CASSEGGAKDGYTF
few,TRBJ2-5,TRBV7-2,17,TRBD2,TGTGCCAGCAGCTTAGCCCTAGCGGGGGGCCCTCAAGAGACCCAGTACTTC,CASSLALAGGPQETQYF
.,TRBJ1-5,TRBV19,15,TRBD1,TGTGCCAGCCGTGGGACAGAGTATAGCAATCAGCCCCAGCATTTT,CASRGTEYSNQPQHF
.,TRBJ2-5,TRBV7-3,14,TRBD1,TGTGCCAGCAGCCTGAGACAGGGCCAAGAGACCCAGTACTTC,CASSLRQGQETQYF
.,TRBJ2-7,TRBV5-6,15,TRBD1,TGTGCCAGCAGCCGACAGGGGACCCTCCTTTACGAGCAGTACTTC,CASSRQGTLLYEQYF
.,TRBJ2-1,TRBV6-1,14,TRBD1,TGTGCCAGCAGGAAGGGACAGGCCTACAATGAGCAGTTCTTC,CASRKGQAYNEQFF
.,TRBJ2-1,TRBV4-1,13,.,TGCGCCAGCAGCCCCCGAGTACTGCTGGAGCAGTTCTTC,CASSPRVLLEQFF
.,TRBJ2-7,TRBV28,18,.,TGTGCCAGCAGTTTAGGATCGGGCGGCGGGGGCCTCTCCTACGAGCAGTACTTC,CASSLGSGGGGLSYEQYF
.,TRBJ1-1,TRBV4-1,14,.,TGCGCCAGCAGAAACAGGGCCATGAACACTGAAGCTTTCTTT,CASRNRAMNTEAFF
.,TRBJ1-5,TRBV27,15,.,TGTGCCAGCAGTTTATCACAGGGCAGAAATCAGCCCCAGCATTTT,CASSLSQGRNQPQHF
.,TRBJ1-4,TRBV5-1,14,.,TGCGCCAGCAGCTCGGGGACAACTAATGAAAAACTGTTTTTT,CASSSGTTNEKLFF
.,TRBJ2-1,TRBV28,16,.,TGTGCCAGCAGTCCTGGGGCAGGGACTTTGTACAATGAGCAGTTCTTC,CASSPGAGTLYNEQFF
.,TRBJ1-2,TRBV10-3,16,.,TGTGCCATCAGTGAGTCGAGCAGGGGAGAGCGGTATGGCTACACCTTC,CAISESSRGERYGYTF
.,TRBJ1-5,TRBV7-9,15,.,TGTGCCAGCAGCTCCCCCGGGGGAGAGGGGCAGCCCCAGCATTTT,CASSSPGGEGQPQHF
.,TRBJ2-7,TRBV7-6,12,.,TGTGCCAGCAGCTTAGCGGGCAAGGAGCAGTACTTC,CASSLAGKEQYF
.,TRBJ2-1,TRBV30,16,.,TGTGCCTGGAGTGACGACCCTATGCCAGGGGTTGGTGAGCAGTTCTTC,CAWSDDPMPGVGEQFF
.,TRBJ1-1,TRBV7-9,12,.,TGTTCCAGCACCTTGGGCCAGGGCGAAGCTTTCTTT,CSSTLGQGEAFF
.,TRBJ1-2,TRBV18,17,TRBD1,TGTGCCAGCTCACCACCTTCCCGGGACAGATTAAACTATGGCTACACCTTC,CASSPPSRDRLNYGYTF
.,TRBJ2-7,TRBV27,13,.,TGTGCCAGCAGTTTTGGGGAGCCTTACGAGCAGTACTTC,CASSFGEPYEQYF
.,TRBJ2-2,TRBV10-3,15,TRBD1,TGTGCCATCAGTGAAAGGGGGCCGGACACCGGGGAGCTGTTTTTT,CAISERGPDTGELFF
.,TRBJ2-1,TRBV7-2,13,.,TGTGCCAGCAGCTTAGGCCAGAACAATGAGCAGTTCTTC,CASSLGQNNEQFF
few,TRBJ2-2,TRBV4-3,16,.,TGCGCCAGCAGCCAAGACGCGGGGGCGTTCCCACGGGGAGCTGTTTTT,CASSQDAGAFPRGAVF
.,TRBJ1-6,TRBV6-1,14,.,TGTGCCAGCGGGGACGGGACAAGGAATTCACCCCTCCACTTT,CASGDGTRNSPLHF
.,TRBJ2-6,TRBV5-4,15,.,TGTGCCAGCAGCCCGGAGAGCTCTGGGGCCAACGTCCTGACTTTC,CASSPESSGANVLTF
.,TRBJ2-1,TRBV7-9,12,.,TGTGCCAGCAGCTTAGACATAAATGAGCAGTTCTTC,CASSLDINEQFF
.,TRBJ2-7,TRBV5-1,15,.,TGCGCCAGCAGCTTGGGGAGTTCTGGGTCTTACGAGCAGTACTTC,CASSLGSSGSYEQYF
.,TRBJ2-6,TRBV9,19,TRBD1,TGTGCCAGCAGCGTAGCGAGGACAGGGGGCGCGTCTGGGGCCAACGTCCTGACTTTC,CASSVARTGGASGANVLTF
few,TRBJ1-2,TRBV30,13,.,TGTGCCTGCAGAGGGGAGGGAAGCTATGGCTACACCTTC,CACRGEGSYGYTF
.,TRBJ1-1,TRBV27,14,TRBD1,TGTGCCAGCAGTTTCGGGACAGGGGTTACTGAAGCTTTCTTT,CASSFGTGVTEAFF
.,TRBJ1-2,TRBV4-3,14,TRBD1,TGCGCCAGCAGCCCTACCGACAGGGGTAATGGCTACACCTTC,CASSPTDRGNGYTF
.,TRBJ1-6,TRBV4-2,15,.,TGTGCCAGCAGCCAAGACCGAACTCCTAATTCACCCCTCCACTTT,CASSQDRTPNSPLHF
.,TRBJ1-2,TRBV6-5,14,TRBD1,TGTGCCAGCAGGCGACAGGGAACTAACTATGGCTACACCTTC,CASRRQGTNYGYTF
.,TRBJ2-1,TRBV6-4,16,TRBD1,TGTGCCAGCAGTGGGCGACAGGGCAGCTCCTACAATGAGCAGTTCTTC,CASSGRQGSSYNEQFF
.,TRBJ1-4,TRBV4-3,18,.,TGCGCCAGCAGCCAAGATGTACCGAGGGAACAGGGAGGGGAAAAACTGTTTTTT,CASSQDVPREQGGEKLFF
.,TRBJ1-4,TRBV6-1,17,TRBD1,TGTGCCAGCAGTGAAGTAGGACAGGGAGTAACTAATGAAAAACTGTTTTTT,CASSEVGQGVTNEKLFF
.,TRBJ2-5,TRBV18,14,.,TGTGCCAGCTCACCACTACCTGCTAAAGAGACCCAGTACTTC,CASSPLPAKETQYF
.,TRBJ2-1,TRBV4-2,15,TRBD1,TGTGCCAGCAGCCCCGGGACAGGGAGAAACAATGAGCAGTTCTTC,CASSPGTGRNNEQFF
.,TRBJ2-1,TRBV7-2,16,TRBD2,TGTGCCAGCAGCCGTCCGGCGGGGGGGACCTACAATGAGCAGTTCTTC,CASSRPAGGTYNEQFF
.,TRBJ2-3,TRBV5-4,15,.,TGTGCCAGCAGCTTCCAGGGGGGAATCACAGATACGCAGTATTTT,CASSFQGGITDTQYF
.,TRBJ2-2,TRBV14,16,TRBD1,TGTGCCAGCAGCCAGATGCGGACAGGCTTTACCGGGGAGCTGTTTTTT,CASSQMRTGFTGELFF
.,TRBJ1-6,TRBV6-5,14,TRBD1,TGTGCCAGCAGTACCGACAGGGCCGACTCACCCCTCCACTTT,CASSTDRADSPLHF
few,TRBJ1-2,TRBV5-6,14,.,TGTGCCAGCAGCTTGGATGGCAGAAACTATGGCTACACCTTC,CASSLDGRNYGYTF
.,TRBJ1-5,TRBV6-5,15,.,TGTGCCAGCAGTAACTATTGGGGGGGAAATCAGCCCCAGCATTTT,CASSNYWGGNQPQHF
.,TRBJ1-2,TRBV6-5,14,TRBD1,TGTGCCAGCAGTTTTTTACAGGGGAGCTATGGCTACACCTTC,CASSFLQGSYGYTF
.,TRBJ2-7,TRBV28,13,TRBD1,TGTGCCAGCAGGACAGGGGGCTCCTACGAGCAGTACTTC,CASRTGGSYEQYF